The 15 T cell receptor beta chains reported below all come from one sample, sequenced in a study of T-cell reconstitution after alpha-beta-depleted transplantation in children. A library of TCRbeta sequences, prepared with unique molecular identifiers, was generated. TCRdb redid the calling of the PCR reads with MiXCR, one entry per CDR3 protein. This sample has 250,000 to 300,000 distinct CDR3 sequences, with around 9.6% found just once. The sample in question was PBMCs from the stem cell graft donor, obtained from the stem cell graft. These receptors originate from a human donor who donated a stem cell graft to a child with SCID.

V and J are TRBV21-1 and TRBJ2-5; the table's D call TRBD1 went unverified against the DNA. TRBV21-1 is a listed pseudogene. CDR3 size: 14 residues. CDR3 in DNA: TGTGCCAGCAGCAGCCTGGACAGGGGTGAGACCCAGTACTTC. This encodes CASSSLDRGETQYF.

The rearrangement uses TRBV20-1 and TRBJ2-5, with 10 bases aligning to TRBD2. This CDR3 has 16 residues. The junction had 8 bases not matched to a gene; V was cut back by 0 bases and J by 4 bases. Per the germline V gene, CDR1 is DFQATT and CDR2 is SNEGSKA (reference sequence). The CDR3 sequence: CSARDPSGGIGETQYF. In nucleotides, the CDR3 is TGCAGTGCTAGAGATCCTAGCGGGGGAATTGGAGAGACCCAGTACTTC.

The V gene is TRBV6-4, the J gene TRBJ1-6; weak D call: TRBD1 (5 bases). Looked up from germline, CDR1 is MRHNA and CDR2 is SNTAGT. V lost 6 bases and J 5 bases, leaving 17 bases between the germline ends. This CDR3 has 16 residues. The CDR3 loop is CASRKGRDFHNSPLHF. The CDR3 DNA is TGTGCCAGCAGGAAGGGCAGGGACTTCCATAATTCACCCCTCCACTTT.

There are many counts of this clonotype. The V and J genes are TRBV6-5 and TRBJ2-7; tentatively, D is TRBD1 or TRBD2 (5 bases each). Deletions cut 2 bases from V and 6 bases from J, with 8 bases between. The CDR3 is made up of 12 amino acids. The germline V gene has CDR1 MNHEY and CDR2 SVGAGI. This CDR3 reads CASSYEGREQYF. The CDR3 bases are TGTGCCAGCAGTTACGAGGGGCGCGAGCAGTACTTC.

CDR3 coding DNA: TGTGCCAGCAGCCCGGGACAGGGGGCCCTGTACAATGAGCAGTTCTTC. It codes for CASSPGQGALYNEQFF. This sequence joins TRBV12-3 or TRBV12-4 and TRBJ2-1, with TRBD1 matching 12 bases. V lost 6 bases, J lost 4 bases, and 7 bases stayed unmatched. This CDR3 is 16 amino acids long.

V is TRBV20-1 and J is TRBJ2-1; a possible D gene is TRBD2 (7 bases). Trimming pared 3 bases from V and 2 bases from J, leaving 11 bases between. Germline loops: CDR1 DFQATT, CDR2 SNEGSKA (reference sequence). This CDR3 contains 14 residues. CDR3 DNA: TGCAGTGCTAGTGGCGGGGGCACCTACAATGAGCAGTTCTTC. Translation gives CSASGGGTYNEQFF.

This clonotype was counted at least ten times. The chain links TRBV7-8 to TRBJ2-5; D ambiguous. The germline CDR1 and CDR2 sequences are SGHVS and FQNEAQ. Trimming shortened V by 1 base and J by 5 bases, and 5 bases separated the two germline ends. The CDR3 has 12 residues. CDR3 residues: CASSLDLETQYF. Here the CDR3 DNA reads TGTGCCAGCAGCTTAGACTTGGAGACCCAGTACTTC.

V is TRBV3-1 and J is TRBJ2-7; TRBD2 aligns across 8 bases. Germline V gene sequence: CDR1 LGHDT, CDR2 YNNKEL (reference sequence). This CDR3 has 16 amino acids. J was trimmed by 2 bases and V by 4 bases; bases with no gene match: 10. The CDR3 region is CASSLGPSGGAYEQYF. CDR3 coding DNA: TGTGCCAGCAGCCTCGGGCCCAGCGGGGGTGCCTACGAGCAGTACTTC.

The J gene is TRBJ2-2, the V gene TRBV5-8, with D maybe TRBD1 (6 bases). The CDR3 totals 14 residues. CDR1 SGHTS and CDR2 YDEGEE come from the germline V gene. Trimming pared 9 bases from V and 1 base from J, leaving 13 bases between. CDR3 bases: TGTGCCATGGGACAAAGGCTGAACACCGGGGAGCTGTTTTTT. It codes for CAMGQRLNTGELFF.

This rearrangement joins TRBV5-1 to TRBJ1-1; D might be TRBD1 (6 bases). The CDR3 is 14 residues long. Looked up from germline, CDR1 is SGHRS and CDR2 is YFSETQ. The V gene lost 4 bases and the J gene lost 4 bases, with 14 bases spanning the gap. CDR3 DNA: TGCGCCAGCAGCCCGCGACAGGATCGCACTGAAGCTTTCTTT. Protein sequence: CASSPRQDRTEAFF.

V and J are TRBV3-1 and TRBJ2-3, with D possibly being TRBD1 or TRBD2 (7 bases each). Trimming took off 5 bases at V and 1 base at J, with 16 bases between the two ends. The germline CDR1 and CDR2 sequences are LGHDT and YNNKEL (reference sequence). This CDR3 has 16 amino acids. The CDR3 loop is CASSTGAGVGTDTQYF. Written as DNA, the CDR3 is TGTGCCAGCAGCACAGGGGCGGGGGTTGGCACAGATACGCAGTATTTT.

This sequence joins TRBV14 and TRBJ2-5, with a weak D call TRBD1 (5 bases). Germline lookup yields CDR1 SGHDN and CDR2 FVKESK. V shed 4 bases and J shed 1 base, with 19 bases lying between them. This CDR3 comprises 17 residues. The CDR3 reads CASSLWGSGITQETQYF. In DNA form, the CDR3 reads TGTGCCAGCAGCCTCTGGGGATCAGGGATCACCCAAGAGACCCAGTACTTC. The full variable domain, its missing parts supplied by reference TRBV14 and TRBJ2-5, is EAGVTQFPSHSVIEKGQTVTLRCDPISGHDNLYWYRRVMGKEIKFLLHFVKESKQDESGMPNNRFLAERTGGTYSTLKVQPAELEDSGVYFCASSLWGSGITQETQYFGPGTRLLVL.

This clonotype was counted at least ten times. The chain employs TRBV2 and TRBJ2-7; TRBD1 agrees at 9 bases. This CDR3 contains 13 residues. Trimming at V came to 7 bases and at J to 1 base, leaving 2 bases not matched to a gene. Germline V lookup: CDR1 SNHLY, CDR2 FYNNEI. CDR3 residues: CASNGQGSYEQYF. In DNA, the CDR3 is TGTGCCAGCAACGGACAGGGGTCCTACGAGCAGTACTTC.

This clonotype was seen a few times. The germline gene is not matched at one end of the junction; a read error may be the cause. The J gene is TRBJ2-3, the V gene TRBV3-1; no definite D call. CDR3 length: 15 amino acids. Germline CDR1 and CDR2: LGHDT and YNNKEL (reference sequence). The chain's CDR3 is CACSKLVPGTDTQYF. For the CDR3, the DNA is TGTGCCTGCAGCAAGCTGGTCCCTGGGACAGATACGCAGTATTTT.

The chain combines TRBV5-1 with TRBJ1-1, with D possibly being TRBD1 (6 bases). V lost 1 base and J 2 bases, leaving 21 bases between the germline ends. The V gene's germline CDR1 is SGHRS and CDR2 YFSETQ. This CDR3 is built from 18 residues. As DNA, the CDR3 is TGCGCCAGCAGCTTGAGGTCTGTGACAGGTCGACCAAACACTGAAGCTTTCTTT. Its translation: CASSLRSVTGRPNTEAFF.